The 21 T cell receptor beta chains presented below share a single source sample, sequenced in a study of T cell responses to AZD1222 COVID-19 vaccine. Only in-frame clones appear in the TCRdb table, and some are missing; sequencing was by immunoSEQ multiplex PCR. The sample includes about 180,000 clones, about nine tenths of them seen just once. The sample was peripheral blood, taken 28 days after the second AZD1222 dose. The receptor source for this set is an adult who received the AZD1222 COVID-19 vaccine.

This clone appeared a single time. The chain recombines TRBV4-1 with TRBJ1-3, with unresolved D. Trimming took off 0 bases at V and 2 bases at J, with 8 bases between the two ends. The CDR3 covers 15 residues. CDR1 is MGHRA and CDR2 is YSYEKL in the germline V gene. The CDR3 region is CASSQDPRPGNTIYF. CDR3 DNA sequence: TGCGCCAGCAGCCAAGACCCCCGGCCTGGAAACACCATATATTTT.

This chain links TRBV2 with TRBJ1-4; D is possibly TRBD1 (5 bases). The CDR3 runs 16 residues. The V gene's germline CDR1 is SNHLY and CDR2 FYNNEI. Trimming stripped 6 bases from V and 8 bases from J, with 22 bases between. DNA of the CDR3: TGTGCCAGCAGGGGAGGGACGACAGCAGGAGGAGAAAAACTGTTTTTT. Protein sequence: CASRGGTTAGGEKLFF.

About this clone: This specimen includes other DNA sequences encoding the same CDR3. The chain combines TRBV5-4 with TRBJ2-5; 8 bases map to TRBD2. Germline CDR1 is SGHNT and CDR2 is YYREEE (reference sequence). V was pared by 4 bases and J by 2 bases, with 1 base of the junction left unmatched. The CDR3 totals 13 residues. CDR3 nucleotides: TGTGCCAGCAGCCCGGGGGGGCAAGAGACCCAGTACTTC. Residues: CASSPGGQETQYF. The variable domain in full, completed from reference TRBV5-4 and TRBJ2-5, reads ETGVTQSPTHLIKTRGQQVTLRCSSQSGHNTVSWYQQALGQGPQFIFQYYREEENGRGNFPPRFSGLQFPNYSSELNVNALELDDSALYLCASSPGGQETQYFGPGTRLLVL.

CDR3 sequence (DNA): TGTGCCAGCAGCTTGGGCACAGCAGGGGGCTCTGGAAACACCATATATTTT. It codes for CASSLGTAGGSGNTIYF. V gene TRBV5-5 combines with J gene TRBJ1-3; 7 bases line up with TRBD1. Per germline, CDR1 SGHKS and CDR2 YYEKEE (reference sequence). CDR3 length: 17 residues. Unmatched junction bases numbered 6, after V lost 0 bases and J lost 0 bases.

This chain uses TRBV28 with TRBJ1-5, with TRBD1 identical over 7 bases. Losses at the gene ends were 7 bases for V and 6 bases for J; bases not matched to a gene: 9. This CDR3 has 14 residues. Germline V gene data show CDR1 as MDHEN and CDR2 as SYDVKM. In DNA form, the CDR3 reads TGTGCCAGCAAGGGGGCGCTTGCCGCTCAGCCCCAGCATTTT. This encodes CASKGALAAQPQHF.

The gene calls are TRBV10-1 and TRBJ2-1; a possible D gene is TRBD2 (5 bases). With 0 bases removed from V and 4 bases from J, the gap between germline ends came to 10 bases. The CDR3 runs 15 residues. Germline CDR1 is WNHNN and CDR2 is SYGVQD (reference sequence). This chain's CDR3 is CASSESQGSYNEQFF. CDR3 nucleotides: TGCGCCAGCAGTGAGTCCCAAGGGAGTTACAATGAGCAGTTCTTC.

The sample holds one count of this clone. This chain links TRBV2 with TRBJ2-3, with D possibly matching TRBD2 (6 bases). CDR3 length: 13 residues. The V and J ends lost 9 bases and 3 bases respectively, with 13 bases between them. CDR1 SNHLY and CDR2 FYNNEI come from the germline V gene. This CDR3 is CASLLGGTDTQYF. The CDR3 coding sequence is TGTGCCAGTCTACTAGGAGGGACAGATACGCAGTATTTT.

V and J are TRBV7-9 and TRBJ1-1, with D unclear. V lost 1 base, J lost 0 bases, and 6 bases lay in between. This CDR3 has 14 amino acids. Germline values: CDR1 SEHNR, CDR2 FQNEAQ (reference sequence). The CDR3 DNA reads as TGTGCCAGCAGCTTAGAAGTAATGAACACTGAAGCTTTCTTT. Residues: CASSLEVMNTEAFF.

The chain has TRBV3-1 (or the pseudogene TRBV3-2) and TRBJ1-1; D is possibly TRBD1 (6 bases). Trimming removed 4 bases from V and 8 bases from J, with 11 bases in between. The CDR3 totals 12 residues. From germline, CDR1 is LGHDT and CDR2 YNNKEL (reference sequence). The chain's CDR3 is CASSRTQGEAFF. Written as DNA, the CDR3 is TGTGCCAGCAGCCGTACCCAGGGGGAAGCTTTCTTT.

The chain has TRBV7-6 and TRBJ1-6; D possibly corresponds to TRBD1 (6 bases). Trimming stripped 5 bases from V and 6 bases from J, with 17 bases between. Germline-derived CDR1 and CDR2 are SGHVS and FNYEAQ. This CDR3 has 16 amino acids. The chain's CDR3 is CASSLLMGALNSPLHF. In DNA, the CDR3 is TGTGCCAGCAGCCTCCTCATGGGGGCCCTTAATTCACCCCTCCACTTT.

In DNA form, the CDR3 reads TGTGCCAGCAGTTCCCTTGGGGGAGGGACACTGGATACGCAGTATTTT. It is translated as CASSSLGGGTLDTQYF. The J gene is TRBJ2-3, the V gene TRBV27; tentatively, D is TRBD2 (7 bases). Trimming shortened V by 4 bases and J by 6 bases, and 20 bases separated the two germline ends. Germline CDR1 reads MNHEY; CDR2 reads SMNVEV (reference sequence). This CDR3 comprises 16 residues.

The rearrangement joins TRBV3-1 (or the pseudogene TRBV3-2) to TRBJ1-6; possibly TRBD1 for D (6 bases). The V end was cut by 1 base, the J end by 7 bases, with 17 bases between. The CDR3 is made up of 17 amino acids. The V gene's germline CDR1 is LGHDT and CDR2 YNNKEL (reference sequence). The DNA of the CDR3 is TGTGCCAGCAGCCAAGGTTGGGGGGGCATCAGGAATTCACCCCTCCACTTT. This codes for CASSQGWGGIRNSPLHF.

V is TRBV28 and J is TRBJ2-7; 8 bases map to TRBD1. The CDR3 contains 14 residues. The germline V gene has CDR1 MDHEN and CDR2 SYDVKM. V was clipped by 6 bases and J by 3 bases; unmatched bases: 7. CDR3 sequence: CASSRRTGNYEQYF. CDR3 in DNA: TGTGCCAGCAGCCGACGGACAGGGAACTACGAGCAGTACTTC.

The rearrangement links TRBV7-9 to TRBJ2-1; 11 positions agree with TRBD1. Germline V gene lookup returns CDR1 SEHNR and CDR2 FQNEAQ (reference sequence). This CDR3 contains 16 residues. The trim removed 5 bases at V and 9 bases at J, leaving 12 bases unmatched. CDR3 region: CASSPTSGQGAGEQFF. The CDR3 DNA sequence: TGTGCCAGCAGCCCCACCTCCGGACAGGGGGCTGGTGAGCAGTTCTTC.

As to this clone: Different DNA sequences within this sample yield the same CDR3. The chain employs TRBV11-2 and TRBJ1-3; D gene uncertain. The CDR3 totals 15 residues. The V and J ends lost 1 base and 0 bases respectively, with 7 bases between them. Germline values: CDR1 SGHAT, CDR2 FQNNGV. The DNA of the CDR3 is TGTGCCAGCAGCTTAGGGCGGACCTCTGGAAACACCATATATTTT. This codes for CASSLGRTSGNTIYF.

This clone was seen a few times. The same CDR3 arises from other DNA sequences in this sample as well. V usage is TRBV6-1 and J usage is TRBJ1-2; D uncertain. This CDR3 region has 15 residues. CDR1 is MNHNS, CDR2 SASEGT, per germline. V was trimmed by 3 bases and J by 2 bases, leaving 13 bases between them. CDR3 DNA: TGTGCCAGCAGTGATCTGACGGGTCCGAACTATGGCTACACCTTC. Protein sequence: CASSDLTGPNYGYTF.

The chain has TRBV21-1 and TRBJ1-5; the D segment call TRBD1 is taken from the table without a DNA check. TRBV21-1 represents a pseudogene. The CDR3 extends over 14 amino acids. The CDR3 nucleotides read TGTGCCAGCAGCAAATCAGGGGGCGGCCAGCCCCAGCATTTT. Translated: CASSKSGGGQPQHF.

The chain combines TRBV24-1 with TRBJ2-7, with 10 bases matching TRBD2. J was trimmed by 6 bases and V by 2 bases; bases with no gene match: 0. There are 13 residues in the CDR3. The germline gives CDR1 KGHDR, CDR2 SFDVKD. CDR3 coding DNA: TGTGCCACCAGTGATTCTAGCGGGAGCGAGCAGTACTTC. Encoded protein: CATSDSSGSEQYF.

This chain links TRBV19 with TRBJ1-2; D gene unclear. The germline gives CDR1 LNHDA, CDR2 SQIVND (reference sequence). The V end lost 10 bases, the J end lost 4 bases, and 16 bases lay between the germline ends. The CDR3 runs 13 residues. DNA for the CDR3: TGTGCCACCCAGGCGGGAGTTTCCTATGGCTACACCTTC. Its protein is CATQAGVSYGYTF.

This clone was recorded many times. The rearrangement uses TRBV27 and TRBJ1-6; 10 bases are shared with TRBD1. V lost 4 bases, J lost 7 bases, and 4 bases stayed unmatched. Germline-derived CDR1 and CDR2 are MNHEY and SMNVEV (reference sequence). The CDR3 contains 15 residues. The CDR3 is CASSSSTGGNSPLHF. The CDR3 DNA is TGTGCCAGCAGTTCCTCGACAGGGGGCAATTCACCCCTCCACTTT.

This rearrangement joins TRBV19 to TRBJ2-7, with 9 bases identical to TRBD1. Germline CDR1 LNHDA, CDR2 SQIVND (reference sequence). V trimming: 5 bases; J trimming: 2 bases; junction bases outside the gene matches: 7. The CDR3 has 15 residues. CDR3 in amino acids: CASSDLGQGAYEQYF. In nucleotides, the CDR3 is TGTGCCAGTAGTGACTTGGGACAGGGCGCCTACGAGCAGTACTTC.